These 15 T cell receptor beta chains were sequenced from one sample in a study of cytomegalovirus exposure and HLA in healthy donors. The PCR used 60 Vbeta and 13 Jbeta primers. Assay used: immunoSEQ multiplex PCR; TCRdb lists only in-frame clones, some missing. Of about 200,000 clones listed, roughly 80% are singletons. Specimen: PBMCs. All receptors come from a man aged 25-45 years in good health and CMV-seronegative.

This clone was observed a few times. The chain carries TRBV5-1 and TRBJ2-5; D call uncertain. The J call may be incorrect, as the DNA end agrees better with TRBJ2-7. Per the germline V gene, CDR1 is SGHRS and CDR2 is YFSETQ. The length of the CDR3 is 13 residues. CDR3: CASSPDGSYEQYF. CDR3 coding DNA: TGCGCCAGCAGCCCTGACGGGTCCTACGAGCAGTACTTC.

This rearrangement joins TRBV7-2 to TRBJ2-7; D might be TRBD2 (5 bases). The ends were cut back, 5 bases at V and 2 bases at J, with 16 bases in the middle. The CDR3 has 15 amino acids. The V gene's germline CDR1 is SGHTA and CDR2 FQGNSA. The CDR3 reads CASSQGLLITYEQYF. CDR3 sequence (DNA): TGTGCCAGCAGCCAAGGACTCCTTATCACCTACGAGCAGTACTTC.

Here the CDR3 reads CASSLPGSGGSETQYF. CDR3 bases: TGTGCCAGCAGCCTACCGGGGAGCGGGGGGTCAGAGACCCAGTACTTC. The rearrangement uses TRBV9 and TRBJ2-5; 9 positions agree with TRBD2. The CDR3 has 16 amino acids. CDR1 and CDR2 (germline): SGDLS, YYNGEE. J lost 4 bases, V lost 4 bases, and 11 bases had no gene match. The full variable domain, its missing parts supplied by reference TRBV9 and TRBJ2-5, is DSGVTQTPKHLITATGQRVTLRCSPRSGDLSVYWYQQSLDQGLQFLIQYYNGEERAKGNILERFSAQQFPDLHSELNLSSLELGDSALYFCASSLPGSGGSETQYFGPGTRLLVL.

This chain links TRBV28 with TRBJ2-5; 8 bases match TRBD1. Germline loops: CDR1 MDHEN, CDR2 SYDVKM. J lost 5 bases, V lost 8 bases, and 19 bases had no gene match. This CDR3 has 17 residues. CDR3 sequence reads: CASGTGRGLVLGETQYF. CDR3 DNA sequence: TGTGCCAGCGGAACGGGCAGGGGGCTTGTTTTAGGGGAGACCCAGTACTTC.

The chain uses TRBV1 and TRBJ2-2; the D segment call TRBD2 is taken from the table without a DNA check. TRBV1 is marked as a pseudogene. There are 17 residues in the CDR3. Written as DNA, the CDR3 is TGCACCAGCAGCAAGGCCGCGGGGGCCCCGAACACCGGGGAGCTGTTTTTT. Translation gives CTSSKAAGAPNTGELFF.

The rearrangement joins TRBV5-6 to TRBJ2-5; the D gene is possibly TRBD2 (5 bases). The J call is doubtful: the DNA matches TRBJ2-7 better. The CDR3 consists of 16 residues. Germline CDR1 is SGHDT and CDR2 is YYEEEE. This chain's CDR3 is CASSLELGETPYEQYF. CDR3 nucleotides: TGTGCCAGCAGCTTGGAACTCGGGGAGACCCCCTACGAGCAGTACTTC.

The V and J genes are TRBV13 and TRBJ2-2, with 7 bases that match TRBD2. Germline V gives CDR1 PRHDT, CDR2 FYEKMQ (reference sequence). V trimming: 5 bases; J trimming: 0 bases; junction bases outside the gene matches: 6. The CDR3 is made up of 16 amino acids. This CDR3 is CASSPRLAANTGELFF. The CDR3 nucleotides read TGTGCCAGCAGCCCAAGACTAGCAGCGAACACCGGGGAGCTGTTTTTT.

The rearrangement uses TRBV5-1 and TRBJ1-5, with D possibly being TRBD1 (6 bases). In germline, CDR1 is SGHRS, CDR2 YFSETQ. Trimming left V 5 bases short and J 5 bases short, with 11 bases between. The CDR3 contains 13 residues. CDR3 region: CASSTGKDQPQHF. The CDR3 DNA follows: TGCGCCAGCAGTACAGGGAAGGATCAGCCCCAGCATTTT. The variable domain in full, completed from reference TRBV5-1 and TRBJ1-5, reads KAGVTQTPRYLIKTRGQQVTLSCSPISGHRSVSWYQQTPGQGLQFLFEYFSETQRNKGNFPGRFSGRQFSNSRSEMNVSTLELGDSALYLCASSTGKDQPQHFGDGTRLSIL.

The chain has TRBV28 and TRBJ1-6; possible D gene TRBD1, 6 bases. The CDR3 spans 17 residues. V was trimmed by 9 bases and J by 0 bases, leaving 18 bases between them. The germline V gene encodes CDR1 MDHEN and CDR2 SYDVKM. The CDR3 DNA follows: TGTGCCAGTAGCACTGGACAGCTGAGCTCCTATAATTCACCCCTCCACTTT. Translated: CASSTGQLSSYNSPLHF.

CDR3 DNA sequence: TGTGCCAGCAGCTTGAGTACTGAAAACATTCAGTACTTC. This encodes CASSLSTENIQYF. The chain employs TRBV7-9 and TRBJ2-4; no clear D. The germline CDR1 and CDR2 sequences are SEHNR and FQNEAQ (reference sequence). This CDR3 comprises 13 residues. Trimming took 3 bases from V and 5 from J, leaving 8 bases between them.

The chain couples TRBV6-4 to TRBJ2-1; 11 bases agree with TRBD2. CDR3 length: 16 amino acids. Per germline, CDR1 MRHNA and CDR2 SNTAGT. The trim removed 4 bases at V and 8 bases at J, leaving 10 bases unmatched. Here the CDR3 reads CASSGGVTSGVDEQFF. The DNA for the CDR3 is TGTGCCAGCAGTGGGGGGGTGACTAGCGGGGTTGATGAGCAGTTCTTC.

The rearrangement links TRBV6-5 to TRBJ2-7, with 8 bases aligning to TRBD1. V was pared by 7 bases and J by 2 bases, with 7 bases of the junction left unmatched. CDR3 length: 14 residues. The germline gives CDR1 MNHEY, CDR2 SVGAGI. CDR3 protein: CASKPHRGTYEQYF. The CDR3 DNA sequence: TGTGCCAGCAAACCCCACAGGGGGACCTACGAGCAGTACTTC.

The chain joins TRBV6-5 to TRBJ1-2; 10 bases are a match to TRBD1. Germline V gives CDR1 MNHEY, CDR2 SVGAGI. The CDR3 has 14 amino acids. V lost 2 bases to trimming and J lost 6 bases; unmatched junction nucleotides: 3. The CDR3 reads CASSYVGQGDGYTF. In DNA, the CDR3 is TGTGCCAGCAGTTACGTCGGACAGGGGGATGGCTACACCTTC.

The V call is TRBV14, the J call TRBJ2-5, with D possibly being TRBD1 (6 bases). The CDR3 extends over 15 amino acids. Trimming took 3 bases from V and 14 from J, leaving 25 bases between them. Germline V CDR1 and CDR2: SGHDN, FVKESK. The CDR3 loop is CASSHLTQGLIGSYF. The CDR3 DNA is TGTGCCAGCAGCCACCTAACCCAGGGGCTCATCGGTTCTTACTTC.

About this clone: Germline and junction disagree at one end, which may indicate a read error. V and J are TRBV11-2 and TRBJ2-7, with 9 nucleotides matching TRBD2. In germline, CDR1 is SGHAT, CDR2 FQNNGV. CDR3 length equals 16 residues. CDR3 DNA: TGTGCCAGCAGCCGTACTCGACTAGCGGCTTCCTACGAGCAGTATTTC. It yields the protein CASSRTRLAASYEQYF. The variable domain in full, with the rest retrieved from reference TRBV11-2 and TRBJ2-7, is EAGVAQSPRYKIIEKRQSVAFWCNPISGHATLYWYQQILGQGPKLLIQFQNNGVVDDSQLPKDRFSAERLKGVDSTLKIQPAKLEDSAVYLCASSRTRLAASYEQYFGPGTRLTVT.